These T cell receptor beta chains were read from a single sample in a study of blood T cell repertoires in COVID-19. TCRdb's copy holds only in-frame clones and misses some; the assay was immunoSEQ multiplex PCR. The sample records approximately 200,000 clones, about 80% being singletons. Sequences were obtained from peripheral blood. The receptor source for this set is an elderly woman with COVID-19, enrolled during active disease. Each CDR3 is given with its conserved first and last residue.

>TRBV28|TRBJ2-3
CASSLRREGRRDTQYF
>TRBV5-1|TRBJ2-7
CASSFLVAGTYEQYF
>TRBV3-1/TRBV3-2|TRBJ1-2
CASSQSGTVGYGYTF
>TRBV28|TRBJ2-7
CASRQTGTGFYEQYF
>TRBV28|TRBJ1-5
CASRGGGYSNQPQHF
>TRBV5-1|TRBJ1-1
CASSLTSLTEAFF
>TRBV5-8|TRBJ1-4
CASSLPGGEEKLFF
>TRBV5-1|TRBJ1-1
CASSLADLTEAFF
>TRBV9|TRBJ2-7
CASSVGAGEQYF
>TRBV18|TRBJ2-5
CASSPRPGRETQYF
>TRBV18|TRBJ1-4
CASSYTALSGQPNEKLFF
>TRBV28|TRBJ2-7
CASSQFSGGSDYEQYF
>TRBV7-2|TRBJ1-1
CASSAQPNTEAFF
>TRBV29-1|TRBJ1-2
CSVEGGSHHYGYTF
>TRBV7-2|TRBJ1-2
CASSLGVGGAYGYTF
>TRBV5-5|TRBJ1-2
CASSLVDQQGPLYGYTF
>TRBV27|TRBJ2-1
CASNLAGGNEQFF
>TRBV5-1|TRBJ1-2
CASSLLGTLFAF
>TRBV3-1/TRBV3-2|TRBJ1-3
CASRSRGGNTIYF
>TRBV29-1|TRBJ1-1
CSVRGSGAEAFF
>TRBV12-3/TRBV12-4|TRBJ2-7
CASRDTGGEQYF
>TRBV7-9|TRBJ1-6
CASSAWGSGSPLHF
>TRBV19|TRBJ2-1
CASTAGGDRYNEQFF
>TRBV10-2|TRBJ1-1
CASSESEVGAFF
>TRBV5-6|TRBJ2-5
CASSFTGRDVETQYF
>TRBV5-1|TRBJ1-2
CASSSGTGASGGYTF
>TRBV5-6|TRBJ1-2
CASRRTGRDVGYTF
>TRBV6-5|TRBJ2-3
CASTPGGDGTDTQYF
>TRBV10-3|TRBJ2-7
CAISSTTGLRIYEQYF
>TRBV19|TRBJ1-1
CASSIDQRGGGTEAFF
>TRBV6-6|TRBJ2-1
CASSYQVRASYNEQFF
>TRBV6-5|TRBJ1-5
CASSGTGGNQPQHF
>TRBV7-2|TRBJ1-2
CASSHPGAHGYTF
>TRBV4-1|TRBJ2-1
CASSPGLAGFNEQFF
>TRBV10-3|TRBJ1-2
CAISESSGWVGGYTF
>TRBV28|TRBJ1-5
CASSPLWGAEQPQHF
>TRBV19|TRBJ1-2
CASRTGSDGYTF
>TRBV19|TRBJ2-5
CASSIAVRAETQYF
>TRBV4-1|TRBJ1-5
CASSQDGFTGGGRNQPQHF
>TRBV5-1|TRBJ1-4
CASRVAGVATNEKLFF
>TRBV5-1|TRBJ1-1
CASRTDMDTEAFF
>TRBV19|TRBJ1-2
CASSGYYGYTF